The 6 T cell receptor beta chains reported below all come from one sample, sequenced in a study of T cell repertoires in aging, cancer and after chemotherapy. A mixed TRB-A/B primer pool amplified rearranged TRB by multiplex touch-down PCR. TCRdb redid the calling of the multiplex PCR reads with MiXCR, one entry per CDR3 protein. This table holds about 4,500 distinct CDR3 sequences, 30% to 40% found once. Peripheral blood genomic DNA, not sorted cells or RNA, was the template. The sample was blood. Every receptor here comes from a human donor with a solid tumor.

The chain recombines TRBV27 with TRBJ2-3, with TRBD1 as a possible D gene (5 bases). CDR3 length equals 15 residues. Trimming stripped 0 bases from V and 4 bases from J, with 11 bases between. Per the germline V gene, CDR1 is MNHEY and CDR2 is SMNVEV (reference sequence). The CDR3 reads CASSLSSGMADTQYF. As DNA, the CDR3 is TGTGCCAGCAGTTTATCCTCAGGGATGGCAGATACGCAGTATTTT.

In its sample, this clonotype was seen a few times. V is TRBV7-2 and J is TRBJ2-3, with 11 bases fitting TRBD1. CDR1 and CDR2 from the germline V gene are SGHTA and FQGNSA. V lost 3 bases and J lost 6; bases outside the gene matches: 8. CDR3 length equals 16 residues. CDR3 nucleotide sequence: TGTGCCAGCAGCTTCTTAGGACAGGGGGCGTCTGATACGCAGTATTTT. The encoded protein is CASSFLGQGASDTQYF.

This clonotype was seen a handful of times. The chain is built from TRBV7-6 and TRBJ1-3; no definite D call. In germline, CDR1 is SGHVS, CDR2 FNYEAQ. Trimming pared 0 bases from V and 6 bases from J, leaving 15 bases between. The CDR3 is 16 residues long. CDR3 amino acids: CASSLARTTGENTIYF. The DNA of the CDR3 is TGTGCCAGCAGCTTAGCCAGGACCACTGGTGAAAACACCATATATTTT.

This clonotype was seen a handful of times. This chain links TRBV7-9 with TRBJ2-1; D is unclear. This CDR3 is built from 13 residues. The V end lost 5 bases, the J end lost 6 bases, and 11 bases lay between the germline ends. Germline loops: CDR1 SEHNR, CDR2 FQNEAQ (reference sequence). CDR3 bases: TGTGCCAGCAGCCCCCACACCCCCAATGAGCAGTTCTTC. Its protein product is CASSPHTPNEQFF.

The chain uses TRBV20-1 and TRBJ1-4; a weak D match, TRBD1 (5 bases). The CDR3 extends over 14 amino acids. The germline CDR1 and CDR2 sequences are DFQATT and SNEGSKA (reference sequence). The germline V and J ends were trimmed by 5 bases and 8 bases, with 18 bases remaining between them. This CDR3 is CSAFPGGGEEKLFF. For the CDR3, the DNA is TGCAGTGCTTTCCCCGGGGGGGGAGAAGAAAAACTGTTTTTT.

Note on this clonotype: An end of the junction differs from the germline gene, which may be a read error. This chain connects TRBV6-5 to TRBJ1-5; no definite D call. CDR1 is MNHEY and CDR2 is SVGAGI in the germline V gene. This CDR3 has 13 amino acids. This CDR3 is CASSGFDNQPQHF. The CDR3 nucleotides read TGCGCCAGCAGTGGGTTTGACAATCAGCCCCAGCATTTT.